Below, 30 T cell receptor beta chains from the same sample are listed, as sequenced in a study of blood T cells in healthy people across ages. For the second PCR, which ran for about 6 to 11 cycles, a sample-barcoded 5' primer and a J-beta primer mix were used. TCRdb fed the 5' RACE reads into MiXCR, producing one record per CDR3 protein. The sample lists hundreds of thousands of distinct CDR3 sequences, about 34% seen once, with roughly 13% in the top ten. The source material was blood. The receptors stem from a man between 18 and 29 years old in good health.

J is TRBJ2-5 and V is TRBV20-1, with D possibly being TRBD1 (5 bases). Germline loops: CDR1 DFQATT, CDR2 SNEGSKA (reference sequence). The length of the CDR3 is 11 residues. Trimming stripped 4 bases from V and 11 bases from J, with 14 bases between. Written as DNA, the CDR3 is TGCAGTGCTACAGGGTTATATGAGCAGTACTTC. Amino acid sequence: CSATGLYEQYF.

This chain uses TRBV7-2 with TRBJ1-2; 8 nucleotides line up with TRBD1. Germline V gene data show CDR1 as SGHTA and CDR2 as FQGNSA. After removal of 5 bases from V and 4 bases from J, the junction contained 9 bases not matched to a gene. The CDR3 totals 15 residues. In nucleotides, the CDR3 is TGTGCCAGCAGCCACGGGTCGGACAGGGCCTATGGCTACACCTTC. Translated: CASSHGSDRAYGYTF.

The rearrangement uses TRBV28 and TRBJ1-2; perhaps TRBD1 as D (6 bases). The germline CDR1 and CDR2 sequences are MDHEN and SYDVKM. The CDR3 is made up of 15 amino acids. V was shortened by 8 bases and J by 7 bases, with 23 bases between the two germline ends. CDR3 amino acids: CASLGGRTFGGGYTF. The CDR3 DNA reads as TGTGCCAGCTTAGGGGGACGGACGTTCGGCGGTGGCTACACCTTC.

About this clonotype: Germline and junction disagree at one end, which may indicate a read error. The chain has TRBV7-2 and TRBJ1-5; TRBD1 might be the D (5 bases). The germline V gene encodes CDR1 SGHTA and CDR2 FQGNSA. The CDR3 covers 15 residues. The CDR3 DNA is TGTGCCAACAGCTTAGAATCGACAGAAAATCAGCCCCAGCATTTT. Translation: CANSLESTENQPQHF.

The chain recombines TRBV29-1 with TRBJ1-1, with TRBD1 as a possible D gene (6 bases). Germline V lookup: CDR1 SQVTM, CDR2 ANQGSEA. V gave up 1 base and J gave up 7 bases, with 16 bases separating them. The CDR3 has 14 residues. The CDR3 sequence: CSVEGDLQGLEAFF. As DNA, the CDR3 is TGCAGCGTTGAAGGTGATCTACAGGGCCTTGAAGCTTTCTTT.

Regarding this clonotype: A much more abundant neighbour one base away suggests this may be a read error. This chain joins TRBV29-1 and TRBJ2-7; a weak D match, TRBD2 (7 bases). The CDR3 runs to 13 residues. CDR1 and CDR2 (germline): SQVTM, ANQGSEA. The CDR3 DNA reads as TGCATCGTTGAAGGCGGGGGCTCATACGAGCAGTACTTC. It specifies CIVEGGGSYEQYF.

Comments on this clonotype: A clone one base away is much larger, so this may be a read error. The rearrangement uses TRBV7-2 and TRBJ2-5, with 11 bases lining up with TRBD2. CDR1 and CDR2 (germline): SGHTA, FQGNSA. Trimming removed 5 bases from V and 11 bases from J; junction bases left unmatched: 19. This CDR3 spans 17 amino acids. The CDR3 DNA reads TGTGCCAGCAGCCCTCAGACCGGGACTAGCGGCGATCATGAGCAGTACTTC. It yields the protein CASSPQTGTSGDHEQYF.

This rearrangement joins TRBV30 to TRBJ2-7, with D perhaps TRBD1 (6 bases). Trimming shortened V by 1 base and J by 0 bases, and 10 bases separated the two germline ends. Germline V gene lookup returns CDR1 GTSNPN and CDR2 SVGIG (reference sequence). The CDR3 loop spans 14 amino acids. The CDR3 DNA is TGTGCCTGGAGTGCGGACAGCAGCTCCTACGAGCAGTACTTC. Protein sequence: CAWSADSSSYEQYF.

This chain links TRBV20-1 with TRBJ2-2; 14 bases align to TRBD2. Germline values: CDR1 DFQATT, CDR2 SNEGSKA (reference sequence). The J segment lost 6 bases and the V segment lost 3 bases, leaving 9 bases of the junction unmatched. The CDR3 consists of 17 residues. CDR3: CSARRTSGGPPPGELFF. The CDR3 nucleotides read TGCAGTGCTAGGAGGACTAGCGGGGGGCCCCCCCCCGGGGAGCTGTTTTTT.

Ten or more counts support this clonotype. The DNA is omitted, as the CDR3 cannot be located on it reliably, and the CDR3 follows TCRdb's listing. The rearrangement uses TRBV20-1 and TRBJ2-7. Ends included, the CDR3 has 11 residues. Per germline, CDR1 DFQATT and CDR2 SNEGSKA (reference sequence). The chain's CDR3 is CSAPLWGEQYF.

This clonotype was counted ten times or more. V usage is TRBV4-3 and J usage is TRBJ2-3, with TRBD2 matching over 9 bases. CDR1 and CDR2 (germline): LGHNA, YSLEER. Trimming cost V 0 bases and J 5 bases; bases outside gene matches: 12. This CDR3 spans 18 amino acids. The CDR3 sequence: CASSQDPGSSGALDTQYF. The CDR3 bases are TGCGCCAGCAGCCAAGATCCCGGGTCTAGCGGGGCCCTAGATACGCAGTATTTT.

This sequence joins TRBV18 and TRBJ2-5, with D unresolved. Germline CDR1 is KGHSH and CDR2 is LQKENI. The CDR3 runs to 15 residues. V shed 3 bases and J shed 3 bases, with 14 bases lying between them. This CDR3 reads CASSPGEAKKETQYF. In nucleotides, the CDR3 is TGTGCCAGCTCACCGGGCGAGGCCAAAAAAGAGACCCAGTACTTC.

Points on this clonotype: This sequence may be a read error, since a much larger clone differs from it by one base. This sequence joins TRBV12-3 or TRBV12-4 and TRBJ2-5, with TRBD1 matching 7 bases. CDR3 length: 13 amino acids. Trimming at V came to 3 bases and at J to 11 bases, leaving 9 bases not matched to a gene. For the CDR3, the DNA is TGTGCCAGCAGTTTGACAGGGTACAATGAGCAGTACTTC. Amino acid sequence: CASSLTGYNEQYF.

The sample holds many counts of this clonotype. The chain links TRBV20-1 to TRBJ2-1; D is undetermined. From germline, CDR1 is DFQATT and CDR2 SNEGSKA (reference sequence). This CDR3 comprises 14 residues. Trimming shortened V by 1 base and J by 0 bases, and 7 bases separated the two germline ends. In DNA, the CDR3 is TGCAGTGCTAGAGTCGGTATCTCCTACAATGAGCAGTTCTTC. It translates to CSARVGISYNEQFF.

The CDR3 loop reads CASSLGQYEAFF. The CDR3 nucleotides are TGTGCCAGCAGCTTGGGACAGTATGAAGCTTTCTTT. This chain joins TRBV7-6 and TRBJ1-1; 7 bases align to TRBD1. The CDR3 is 12 amino acids. Germline CDR1 and CDR2: SGHVS and FNYEAQ. V lost 3 bases to trimming and J lost 7 bases; unmatched junction nucleotides: 2.

In DNA, the CDR3 is TGTGCCAGCAGCGGACAGGGTTCGAGAGGCTACACCTTC. Residues: CASSGQGSRGYTF. The chain joins TRBV7-8 to TRBJ1-2, with 8 bases lining up with TRBD1. V was pared by 5 bases and J by 8 bases, with 7 bases of the junction left unmatched. The CDR3 runs 13 residues. CDR1 and CDR2 from the germline V gene are SGHVS and FQNEAQ.

The chain employs TRBV6-6 and TRBJ2-2; D call uncertain. This CDR3 spans 13 amino acids. Between the trimmed V and J ends, which lost 8 bases and 0 bases, there was a span of 7 bases. Germline V lookup: CDR1 MNHNY, CDR2 SVGAGI (reference sequence). CDR3 coding DNA: TGTGCCAGCTTGAGAGCGAACACCGGGGAGCTGTTTTTT. Amino acids: CASLRANTGELFF.

The rearrangement uses TRBV24-1 and TRBJ2-3; TRBD1 might be the D (6 bases). The CDR3 is made up of 16 amino acids. V gave up 3 bases and J gave up 9 bases, with 21 bases separating them. Germline V gene data show CDR1 as KGHDR and CDR2 as SFDVKD. Here the CDR3 reads CATSDTETETGITQYF. CDR3 coding DNA: TGTGCCACCAGTGATACCGAAACAGAGACAGGAATCACGCAGTATTTT.

In its sample, this clonotype was seen many times. The gene calls are TRBV7-9 and TRBJ2-1, with D perhaps TRBD1 or TRBD2 (5 bases each). The CDR3 extends over 12 amino acids. CDR1 and CDR2 from the germline V gene are SEHNR and FQNEAQ (reference sequence). V gave up 5 bases and J gave up 6 bases, with 8 bases separating them. DNA of the CDR3: TGTGCCAGCAGCGGGACGACCAATGAGCAGTTCTTC. Amino acids: CASSGTTNEQFF.

This chain uses TRBV25-1 with TRBJ1-2; TRBD1 matches at 8 bases. The germline gives CDR1 MGHDK, CDR2 SYGVNS. The CDR3 totals 15 residues. V was clipped by 3 bases and J by 4 bases; unmatched bases: 7. Here the CDR3 reads CASSDPGQGGYGYTF. CDR3 DNA sequence: TGTGCCAGCAGTGATCCTGGACAGGGTGGCTATGGCTACACCTTC.

About this clonotype: Since a much larger clone is just one base distant, this may be a read error. The J gene is TRBJ1-1, the V gene TRBV10-2, with D maybe TRBD1 (5 bases). The length of the CDR3 is 13 residues. The V end lost 11 bases, the J end lost 1 base, and 14 bases lay between the germline ends. Per the germline V gene, CDR1 is WSHSY and CDR2 is SAAADI. CDR3 bases: TGCGCCGTCAGGGAAGGGAAGAACACTGAAGCTTTCTTT. As protein: CAVREGKNTEAFF.

A word on this clonotype: A read error is possible here, since a much larger clone lies one base away. V is TRBV6-6 and J is TRBJ2-1; no definite D call. This CDR3 contains 14 residues. The germline V gene encodes CDR1 MNHNY and CDR2 SVGAGI (reference sequence). CDR3 nucleotides: TGTGCCTGCAGTTATAGCAGGTCACACAATGAGCAGTTCTTC. This sequence encodes CACSYSRSHNEQFF.

V is TRBV6-2 or TRBV6-3 and J is TRBJ1-6, with D possibly matching TRBD1 (5 bases). The CDR3 loop spans 14 amino acids. V lost 4 bases, J lost 7 bases, and 11 bases lay in between. Germline values: CDR1 MNHEY, CDR2 SVGEGT. The CDR3 DNA sequence: TGTGCCAGCAGTTCCGGGACGAAAAATTCACCCCTCCACTTT. Its protein is CASSSGTKNSPLHF.

Only one count was recorded for this clonotype. V and J are TRBV5-1 and TRBJ2-5; tentatively, D is TRBD2 (6 bases). This CDR3 comprises 16 residues. V lost 0 bases to trimming and J lost 1 base, with 13 bases between them. Germline values: CDR1 SGHRS, CDR2 YFSETQ. This chain's CDR3 is CASSLVAGKFQETQYF. DNA for the CDR3: TGCGCCAGCAGCTTGGTGGCGGGGAAATTCCAAGAGACCCAGTACTTC.

This clonotype was seen a handful of times. The gene calls are TRBV5-4 and TRBJ2-5, with 8 bases identical to TRBD2. J lost 3 bases, V lost 1 base, and 2 bases had no gene match. This CDR3 spans 14 amino acids. Germline V CDR1 and CDR2: SGHNT, YYREEE (reference sequence). CDR3 coding DNA: TGTGCCAGCAGCTTGAAACTAGCGGAAGAGACCCAGTACTTC. It is translated as CASSLKLAEETQYF.

The V and J genes are TRBV2 and TRBJ1-5; TRBD1 might be the D (5 bases). CDR1 and CDR2 (germline): SNHLY, FYNNEI. The V gene lost 6 bases and the J gene lost 2 bases, with 14 bases spanning the gap. This CDR3 is 15 amino acids long. CDR3 DNA sequence: TGTGCCAGCAGAGACCGGACATTTGGCAATCAGCCCCAGCATTTT. This sequence encodes CASRDRTFGNQPQHF.

This clonotype has only a few counts. V usage is TRBV7-2 and J usage is TRBJ2-3; 8 nucleotides agree with TRBD1. This CDR3 has 16 residues. Germline assignment: CDR1 SGHTA and CDR2 FQGNSA. J was trimmed by 6 bases and V by 1 base; bases with no gene match: 9. DNA of the CDR3: TGTGCCAGCAGCTTAGGCGCGGACAGGGTGGCTGATACGCAGTATTTT. It encodes CASSLGADRVADTQYF. Full variable domain (outside the CDR3, taken from reference TRBV7-2 and TRBJ2-3): GAGVSQSPSNKVTEKGKDVELRCDPISGHTALYWYRQSLGQGLEFLIYFQGNSAPDKSGLPSDRFSAERTGGSVSTLTIQRTQQEDSAVYLCASSLGADRVADTQYFGPGTRLTVL.

The chain carries TRBV12-3 or TRBV12-4 and TRBJ2-7; TRBD2 might be the D (6 bases). The CDR3 is 17 amino acids. Trimming cost V 5 bases and J 3 bases, with 23 bases left between them. CDR3 DNA: TGTGCCAGCAGTCCGGGACTCCAAATCAGGAGAAACTACGAGCAGTACTTC. Amino acid sequence: CASSPGLQIRRNYEQYF.

This clonotype was counted between two and nine times. The rearrangement links TRBV27 to TRBJ2-2; D is uncertain. The CDR3 contains 13 residues. CDR1 and CDR2 from the germline V gene are MNHEY and SMNVEV (reference sequence). V was trimmed by 3 bases and J by 4 bases, leaving 6 bases between them. CDR3 sequence (DNA): TGTGCCAGCAGTTTTGGCAGCACCGGGGAGCTGTTTTTT. Encoded protein: CASSFGSTGELFF.

The genes are TRBV27 and TRBJ2-1; D not certain. This CDR3 has 13 amino acids. Per the germline V gene, CDR1 is MNHEY and CDR2 is SMNVEV (reference sequence). Trimming pared 6 bases from V and 7 bases from J, leaving 13 bases between. CDR3: CASSRPDRNEQFF. The DNA of the CDR3 is TGTGCCAGCAGCCGACCCGATCGGAATGAGCAGTTCTTC.